The text below deals with one T cell receptor (beta chain). Its target is unknown. Produced via immunoSEQ multiplex PCR; TCRdb's table is partial and in-frame only. The sample includes about 2,300 clones, about a quarter seen only once; the top ten take 10% to 15%. The entry originates in a study of T cells in localized non-small cell lung cancer. Study-wide results and caveats: Increased T cell density in blood showed an association with longer overall survival. In uninvolved adjacent lung, T cell clonality reached its highest value, exceeding tumor.

The sequence came from a woman aged 40 to 75 with stage II squamous cell lung carcinoma. This specimen was lung tumor tissue, taken before any cancer treatment.

The CDR3 DNA reads TGCGCCAGCAGCCAAGATAAGGTCGGGGAGCTGTTTTTT. Its protein is CASSQDKVGELFF. This chain connects TRBV1 to TRBJ2-2. TRBV1 is recorded as a pseudogene. The CDR3 totals 13 residues.